This TCR beta chain stems from a study of response to subunit inactivated influenza vaccine. The study's findings and limits: Authors suggested seasonal influenza vaccinations each recruit few new T cells.

V lost 5 bases and J lost 2, with 13 bases in between. This CDR3 comprises 16 residues. Germline values: CDR1 SGHTA, CDR2 FQGNSA. On this clonotype itself: Its antigen is currently unknown.

MiXCR, run by TCRdb on the RT-PCR reads, gives a single entry per CDR3 protein. The sample has 750,000 to 850,000 distinct CDR3 sequences, around 18% seen once. The genes are TRBV7-2 and TRBJ2-6; D tentatively reads TRBD1 or TRBD2 (6 bases each). The starting material was PBMCs from blood, obtained roughly 5 days after vaccination. The clonotype was recovered from a man aged 45-60 years who received an inactivated influenza vaccine. The CDR3 loop reads CASSAGHLTGANVLTF. The DNA of the CDR3 is TGTGCCAGCAGCGCGGGACACCTGACTGGGGCCAACGTCCTGACTTTC. The entire variable domain, with the rest obtained from reference TRBV7-2 and TRBJ2-6, is as follows: GAGVSQSPSNKVTEKGKDVELRCDPISGHTALYWYRQSLGQGLEFLIYFQGNSAPDKSGLPSDRFSAERTGGSVSTLTIQRTQQEDSAVYLCASSAGHLTGANVLTFGAGSRLTVL.